This T cell receptor (beta chain) was sequenced during a study of T cells in Graves' hyperthyroidism and ophthalmopathy. What was amplified from RNA transcripts were TCR beta CDR3 regions. The TCR CDR3 was amplified in a first-round RT-PCR using the HTBI primer set. TCRdb analysed the multiplex PCR reads with MiXCR anew, one entry per CDR3 protein. The sample lists a few hundred thousand distinct CDR3 sequences, around 20% occurring once. The V gene's germline CDR1 is SNHLY and CDR2 FYNNEI. The V and J ends lost 6 bases and 4 bases, in that order; junction bases with no gene match: 14. The CDR3 runs 17 residues.

The rearrangement uses TRBV2 and TRBJ2-5, with TRBD1 matching over 10 bases. This sequence was found in a young man with Graves' hyperthyroidism. Specimen: blood. CDR3 sequence: CASSSLSGTGVGETQYF. For the CDR3, the DNA is TGTGCCAGCAGCTCTTTGTCAGGGACAGGGGTAGGAGAGACCCAGTACTTC.